The 25 T cell receptor beta chains presented below share a single source sample, sequenced in a study of T cell repertoires in cytomegalovirus infection. These receptors lack a known antigen. TCRdb itself ran the reads through MiXCR, one entry per CDR3 protein. The sample lists some 500,000 distinct CDR3 sequences, over 35% occurring once. The sample here was cultured PBMCs, taken from culture after CMV antigen stimulation. The receptor source for this set is a human donor in good health (CMV status not recorded). Some clones in this sample may be carry-over from other donors' samples.

The rearrangement links TRBV7-8 to TRBJ2-3, with 11 positions matching TRBD2. Germline CDR1 is SGHVS and CDR2 is FQNEAQ. This CDR3 region has 13 residues. V lost 5 bases and J lost 6; bases outside the gene matches: 1. The CDR3 bases are TGTGCCAGCAGCCGACTAGCGGGGGATACGCAGTATTTT. It translates to CASSRLAGDTQYF.

The genes are TRBV6-5 and TRBJ1-5; D gene uncertain. V lost 0 bases, J lost 9 bases, and 9 bases lay in between. The CDR3 covers 13 residues. Germline values: CDR1 MNHEY, CDR2 SVGAGI. The CDR3 DNA reads TGTGCCAGCAGTTACTCGAGTTCTACGCCCCAGCATTTT. Its protein is CASSYSSSTPQHF.

A few counts support this clonotype. The chain joins TRBV20-1 to TRBJ2-3, with 7 nucleotides matching TRBD2. This CDR3 contains 14 residues. J gave up 4 bases and V 3 bases, and 7 bases lay outside the gene matches. The germline gives CDR1 DFQATT, CDR2 SNEGSKA (reference sequence). The CDR3 DNA follows: TGCAGTGCTAGTGCCCTCAGCGGGGCAGATACGCAGTATTTT. As protein: CSASALSGADTQYF.

This clonotype was seen a few times. V is TRBV12-3 or TRBV12-4 and J is TRBJ1-1; no clear D gene. V gave up 7 bases and J gave up 4 bases, with 16 bases separating them. CDR3 size: 14 residues. CDR3: CASNPLGLPTEAFF. In DNA, the CDR3 is TGTGCCAGCAACCCTTTGGGTCTACCCACTGAAGCTTTCTTT.

This clonotype has just a few counts. The V gene is TRBV11-2, the J gene TRBJ2-2, with D possibly TRBD1 on 6 matching bases. Deletions cut 1 base from V and 4 bases from J, with 13 bases between. CDR1 is SGHAT, CDR2 FQNNGV, per germline. The CDR3 runs to 16 residues. The CDR3 coding sequence is TGTGCCAGCAGCTTAGGTGGGAACAGGGTCACCGGGGAGCTGTTTTTT. It codes for CASSLGGNRVTGELFF. The entire variable domain, with the rest obtained from reference TRBV11-2 and TRBJ2-2, is as follows: EAGVAQSPRYKIIEKRQSVAFWCNPISGHATLYWYQQILGQGPKLLIQFQNNGVVDDSQLPKDRFSAERLKGVDSTLKIQPAKLEDSAVYLCASSLGGNRVTGELFFGEGSRLTVL.

A note on this clonotype: A much bigger clone sits one base away, suggesting this may be a read error. This chain joins TRBV7-2 and TRBJ2-7, with 7 bases fitting TRBD2. In germline, CDR1 is SGHTA, CDR2 FQGNSA. The CDR3 contains 15 residues. The CDR3 sequence is CATSFAGSGPYEQYF. In DNA, the CDR3 is TGTGCCACCAGCTTCGCTGGTAGCGGGCCCTACGAGCAGTACTTC.

The chain recombines TRBV29-1 with TRBJ2-5; D not resolved. Trimming took 8 bases from V and 4 from J, leaving 17 bases between them. CDR3 size: 13 residues. Per germline, CDR1 SQVTM and CDR2 ANQGSEA. The CDR3 spells CSMGLSFGETQYF. The DNA for the CDR3 is TGCAGCATGGGCCTTTCTTTTGGAGAGACCCAGTACTTC.

This clonotype was counted at least ten times. The J gene is TRBJ1-2, the V gene TRBV7-2; no clear D gene. Trimming pared 3 bases from V and 0 bases from J, leaving 5 bases between. In germline, CDR1 is SGHTA, CDR2 FQGNSA. This CDR3 comprises 13 residues. The CDR3 is CASSFLANYGYTF. CDR3 in DNA: TGTGCCAGCAGCTTCTTAGCTAACTATGGCTACACCTTC.

The chain joins TRBV6-5 to TRBJ1-3; D gene uncertain. Trimming removed 10 bases at V and 1 base at J, with 8 bases between. CDR3 size: 12 residues. Per the germline V gene, CDR1 is MNHEY and CDR2 is SVGAGI. The CDR3 DNA follows: TGTGCCACTTGGAGATCTGGAAACACCATATATTTT. Protein product: CATWRSGNTIYF.

This clonotype has more than one count but fewer than ten. The chain links TRBV6-5 to TRBJ2-5; 7 bases are shared with TRBD1. J was trimmed by 7 bases and V by 2 bases; bases with no gene match: 13. Germline CDR1 MNHEY, CDR2 SVGAGI. This CDR3 is 16 amino acids long. DNA for the CDR3: TGTGCCAGCAGTTACACAAGACAGGGTCGGGTAGGGACCCAGTACTTC. Translated: CASSYTRQGRVGTQYF.

V usage is TRBV27 and J usage is TRBJ2-1; the D gene is possibly TRBD2 (5 bases). The V gene lost 9 bases and the J gene lost 7 bases, with 19 bases spanning the gap. This CDR3 is built from 14 residues. The V gene's germline CDR1 is MNHEY and CDR2 SMNVEV (reference sequence). The CDR3 DNA is TGTGCCAGTCACCGGGCGGGCGACCTTAATGAGCAGTTCTTC. Its protein product is CASHRAGDLNEQFF.

The CDR3 here is CASSRGERGELNEQFF. The CDR3 DNA reads as TGTGCCAGCAGCCGGGGGGAGAGGGGCGAATTGAATGAGCAGTTCTTC. The gene calls are TRBV4-2 and TRBJ2-1; TRBD2 might be the D (6 bases). The length of the CDR3 is 16 residues. The germline V and J ends were trimmed by 4 bases and 7 bases, with 20 bases remaining between them. From germline, CDR1 is LGHNA and CDR2 YNFKEQ.

J is TRBJ1-2 and V is TRBV19; TRBD1 matches 11 bases. After removal of 7 bases from V and 8 bases from J, the junction contained 18 bases not matched to a gene. Germline assignment: CDR1 LNHDA and CDR2 SQIVND (reference sequence). The CDR3 has 17 amino acids. CDR3 DNA: TGTGCCAGTAATATGAAGGGACAGGGGGACGGAACGAGAGGCTACACCTTC. This sequence encodes CASNMKGQGDGTRGYTF.

The chain joins TRBV27 to TRBJ1-3, with D perhaps matching TRBD1 (6 bases). Trimming left V 5 bases short and J 4 bases short, with 15 bases between. The CDR3 runs to 15 residues. From germline, CDR1 is MNHEY and CDR2 SMNVEV (reference sequence). CDR3 in amino acids: CASSLQMGAGNTIYF. CDR3 DNA sequence: TGTGCCAGCAGTCTCCAAATGGGGGCAGGAAACACCATATATTTT.

The chain carries TRBV15 and TRBJ2-3; weak D call: TRBD1 (6 bases). CDR1 LNHNV and CDR2 YYDKDF come from the germline V gene (reference sequence). The V end was cut by 0 bases, the J end by 4 bases, with 17 bases between. The CDR3 runs 17 residues. For the CDR3, the DNA is TGTGCCACCAGCAGAGATCCGGTGGCGTCAGGGGCAGATACGCAGTATTTT. Its translation is CATSRDPVASGADTQYF.

The V gene is TRBV19, the J gene TRBJ2-3; no definite D call. Trimming took 4 bases from V and 4 from J, leaving 9 bases between them. This CDR3 has 13 residues. Germline V gene lookup returns CDR1 LNHDA and CDR2 SQIVND (reference sequence). The CDR3 spells CASSKGNADTQYF. The CDR3 region has the DNA TGTGCCAGTAGTAAGGGCAACGCAGATACGCAGTATTTT.

The chain couples TRBV18 to TRBJ2-7; D gene ambiguous. The V and J ends lost 1 base and 2 bases respectively, with 9 bases between them. CDR1 and CDR2 from the germline V gene are KGHSH and LQKENI. The CDR3 consists of 14 residues. The CDR3 region is CASSPLGRTYEQYF. CDR3 sequence (DNA): TGTGCCAGCTCACCACTAGGCAGAACCTACGAGCAGTACTTC. Combining the CDR3 with reference TRBV18 and TRBJ2-7 gives the whole variable domain NAGVMQNPRHLVRRRGQEARLRCSPMKGHSHVYWYRQLPEEGLKFMVYLQKENIIDESGMPKERFSAEFPKEGPSILRIQQVVRGDSAAYFCASSPLGRTYEQYFGPGTRLTVT.

V usage is TRBV6-1 and J usage is TRBJ1-6; possible D gene TRBD1, 5 bases. CDR3 length: 14 residues. The germline V and J ends were trimmed by 6 bases and 7 bases, with 13 bases remaining between them. Germline V gene sequence: CDR1 MNHNS, CDR2 SASEGT. CDR3 in DNA: TGTGCCAGCAGAGCCCAGGGTGGCAATTCACCCCTCCACTTT. This encodes CASRAQGGNSPLHF.

The CDR3 loop reads CASRMGQYEQYF. CDR3 nucleotides: TGTGCCAGCCGCATGGGACAGTACGAGCAGTACTTC. The rearrangement uses TRBV2 and TRBJ2-7; 7 nucleotides align to TRBD1. This CDR3 region has 12 residues. V was pared by 8 bases and J by 4 bases, with 5 bases of the junction left unmatched. The germline CDR1 and CDR2 sequences are SNHLY and FYNNEI.

V is TRBV7-6 and J is TRBJ1-1, with D maybe TRBD1 (6 bases). The CDR3 is 14 residues long. The germline V gene encodes CDR1 SGHVS and CDR2 FNYEAQ. V lost 5 bases and J 3 bases, leaving 13 bases between the germline ends. This CDR3 is CASSIVPGDTEAFF. In nucleotides, the CDR3 is TGTGCCAGCAGCATTGTCCCAGGGGACACTGAAGCTTTCTTT. Full variable domain (remainder filled in from reference TRBV7-6 and TRBJ1-1): GAGVSQSPRYKVTKRGQDVALRCDPISGHVSLYWYRQALGQGPEFLTYFNYEAQQDKSGLPNDRFSAERPEGSISTLTIQRTEQRDSAMYRCASSIVPGDTEAFFGQGTRLTVV.

The chain carries TRBV7-2 and TRBJ1-6; perhaps TRBD1 as D (5 bases). CDR1 is SGHTA, CDR2 FQGNSA, per germline. The CDR3 runs to 16 residues. V lost 1 base, J lost 6 bases, and 13 bases lay in between. The CDR3 nucleotides read TGTGCCAGCAGCTTAGTGGGTGGACAAGTTAATTCACCCCTCCACTTT. This translates into CASSLVGGQVNSPLHF.

This clonotype has only a few counts. The chain recombines TRBV27 with TRBJ2-1, with TRBD2 matching 10 bases. Germline trimming cut 6 bases from V and 6 bases from J; bases unmatched to any gene: 8. Germline lookup yields CDR1 MNHEY and CDR2 SMNVEV (reference sequence). The CDR3 is 15 amino acids. CDR3 amino acids: CASRISGRASNEQFF. The DNA for the CDR3 is TGTGCCAGCAGAATAAGCGGGAGGGCCTCCAATGAGCAGTTCTTC.

The chain recombines TRBV6-2 or TRBV6-3 with TRBJ1-1, with 8 bases identical to TRBD1. CDR1 is MNHEY, CDR2 SVGEGT, per germline. The CDR3 extends over 16 amino acids. Trimming took 2 bases from V and 0 from J; bases not matched to a gene: 5. CDR3 sequence: CASSYPRQGMNTEAFF. Here the CDR3 DNA reads TGTGCCAGCAGTTACCCCAGACAGGGGATGAACACTGAAGCTTTCTTT.

This clonotype has just a few counts. The chain couples TRBV7-2 to TRBJ1-1; D call uncertain. CDR3 size: 14 residues. Germline CDR1 reads SGHTA; CDR2 reads FQGNSA. Trimming stripped 6 bases from V and 1 base from J, with 12 bases between. The CDR3 spells CASRATRENTEAFF. The CDR3 DNA is TGTGCCAGCAGAGCGACACGGGAGAACACTGAAGCTTTCTTT.

The chain uses TRBV5-1 and TRBJ1-1; tentative D call: TRBD1 (6 bases). Germline V gene sequence: CDR1 SGHRS, CDR2 YFSETQ. V was trimmed by 2 bases and J by 0 bases, leaving 11 bases between them. The CDR3 is 15 residues long. CDR3 sequence (DNA): TGCGCCAGCAGCTTAGGGGGGTCCATGAACACTGAAGCTTTCTTT. Its protein product is CASSLGGSMNTEAFF.